This TCR beta chain is from a study of cytomegalovirus exposure and HLA in healthy donors. The PCR was carried out with 60 Vbeta primers and 13 Jbeta primers. The table came from immunoSEQ multiplex PCR; TCRdb's copy has only in-frame clones and leaves some out. This sample has under 200,000 clones, with 68% found just once. The study, taken as a whole, reports: The likely explanation for a cluster of highly shared sequence variants was sequencing artifact.

The germline gives CDR1 SQVTM, CDR2 ANQGSEA. Between the trimmed V and J ends, which lost 3 bases and 6 bases, there was a span of 11 bases. The CDR3 is 12 residues long. To note about this clone: As yet, its antigen is unknown.

The clonotype comes from a woman between 18 and 29 years old in good health and CMV-seropositive. The chain links TRBV29-1 to TRBJ1-2; D remains ambiguous. Sequencing was done on a sample of PBMCs. CDR3 amino acids: CSVERQTHGYTF. Written as DNA, the CDR3 is TGCAGCGTTGAGAGGCAGACCCATGGCTACACCTTC.